The 7 T cell receptor beta chains presented below share a single source sample, sequenced in a study of blood T cell repertoires in COVID-19. Assay used: immunoSEQ multiplex PCR; TCRdb lists only in-frame clones, some missing. There are about 180,000 clones in the sample; about 83% occur only once, and more than 7.5% lies in the top ten. The sequenced sample was PBMCs or T cells enriched from blood (not recorded which). These receptors were taken from a woman in her 30s who had recovered from COVID-19.

The table lists this clone with a few counts. This sequence joins TRBV27 and TRBJ2-7; D is ambiguous. The germline gives CDR1 MNHEY, CDR2 SMNVEV (reference sequence). Trimming took 5 bases from V and 2 from J, leaving 7 bases between them. The CDR3 consists of 12 residues. The CDR3 DNA sequence: TGTGCCAGCAGTCCTGGGCCCTACGAGCAGTACTTC. It encodes CASSPGPYEQYF.

This chain links TRBV9 with TRBJ1-5, with 8 bases fitting TRBD1. The germline gives CDR1 SGDLS, CDR2 YYNGEE. This CDR3 is built from 16 residues. With 5 bases clipped from V and 1 base from J, the junction kept 8 bases outside the gene matches. Here the CDR3 reads CASRDRVGRSNQPQHF. CDR3 DNA: TGTGCCAGCAGGGACAGGGTCGGTCGAAGCAATCAGCCCCAGCATTTT.

V usage is TRBV2 and J usage is TRBJ1-6; possible D gene TRBD1, 5 bases. The germline V gene has CDR1 SNHLY and CDR2 FYNNEI. V was cut by 7 bases and J by 7 bases, with 11 bases left in between. This CDR3 has 13 amino acids. The CDR3 protein is CASTERGNSPLHF. The CDR3 region has the DNA TGTGCCAGCACCGAACGGGGGAATTCACCCCTCCACTTT.

V usage is TRBV5-8 and J usage is TRBJ2-7; TRBD2 agrees at 8 bases. The CDR3 consists of 15 residues. Trimming at V came to 3 bases and at J to 6 bases, leaving 11 bases not matched to a gene. CDR1 SGHTS and CDR2 YDEGEE come from the germline V gene. The chain's CDR3 is CASSSELTGGVEQYF. The DNA for the CDR3 is TGTGCCAGCAGCTCAGAACTAACGGGAGGGGTCGAGCAGTACTTC.

The chain combines TRBV19 with TRBJ2-7, with 8 bases lining up with TRBD1. Germline CDR1 reads LNHDA; CDR2 reads SQIVND (reference sequence). The CDR3 loop spans 15 amino acids. V gave up 3 bases and J gave up 5 bases; unmatched junction bases: 9. The CDR3 nucleotides are TGTGCCAGTAGTATTGGCAGGGGGCTAATGAACGAGCAGTACTTC. Translation gives CASSIGRGLMNEQYF.

The chain combines TRBV2 with TRBJ2-1; 12 bases match TRBD2. The CDR3 loop spans 15 amino acids. The germline gives CDR1 SNHLY, CDR2 FYNNEI. V lost 5 bases to trimming and J lost 6 bases; unmatched junction nucleotides: 5. The CDR3 sequence is CASSPLAGGINEQFF. The DNA of the CDR3 is TGTGCCAGCAGTCCCCTAGCGGGAGGGATCAATGAGCAGTTCTTC. Variable domain in full (rest from reference TRBV2 and TRBJ2-1): EPEVTQTPSHQVTQMGQEVILRCVPISNHLYFYWYRQILGQKVEFLVSFYNNEISEKSEIFDDQFSVERPDGSNFTLKIRSTKLEDSAMYFCASSPLAGGINEQFFGPGTRLTVL.

This chain connects TRBV30 to TRBJ1-1; D gene ambiguous. Trimming shortened V by 4 bases and J by 4 bases, and 10 bases separated the two germline ends. CDR1 and CDR2 from the germline V gene are GTSNPN and SVGIG (reference sequence). The CDR3 contains 12 residues. CDR3 in amino acids: CAWIDSGTEAFF. DNA of the CDR3: TGTGCCTGGATCGATTCGGGCACTGAAGCTTTCTTT.